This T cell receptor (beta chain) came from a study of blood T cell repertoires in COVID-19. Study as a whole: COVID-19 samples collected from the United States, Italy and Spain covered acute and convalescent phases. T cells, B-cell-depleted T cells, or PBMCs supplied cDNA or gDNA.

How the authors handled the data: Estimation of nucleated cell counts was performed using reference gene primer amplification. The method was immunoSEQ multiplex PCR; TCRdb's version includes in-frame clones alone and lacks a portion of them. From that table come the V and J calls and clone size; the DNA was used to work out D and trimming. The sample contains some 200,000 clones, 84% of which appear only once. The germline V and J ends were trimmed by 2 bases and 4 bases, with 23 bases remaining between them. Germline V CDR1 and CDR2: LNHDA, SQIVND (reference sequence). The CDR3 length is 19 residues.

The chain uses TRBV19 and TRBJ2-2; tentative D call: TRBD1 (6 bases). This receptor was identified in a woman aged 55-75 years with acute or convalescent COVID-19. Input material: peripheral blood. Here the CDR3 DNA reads TGTGCCAGTAGTATAAGCTACAGGGCGCGGACCAGGAGCACCGGGGAGCTGTTTTTT. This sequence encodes CASSISYRARTRSTGELFF.